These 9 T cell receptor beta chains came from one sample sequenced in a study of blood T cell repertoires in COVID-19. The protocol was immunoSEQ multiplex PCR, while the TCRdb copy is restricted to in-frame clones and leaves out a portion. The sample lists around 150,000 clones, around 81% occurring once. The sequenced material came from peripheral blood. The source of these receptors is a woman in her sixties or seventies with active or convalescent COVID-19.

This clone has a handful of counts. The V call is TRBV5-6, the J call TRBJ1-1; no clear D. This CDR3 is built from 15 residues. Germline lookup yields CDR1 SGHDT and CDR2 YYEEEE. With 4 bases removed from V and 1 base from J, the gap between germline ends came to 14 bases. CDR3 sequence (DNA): TGTGCCAGCAGCACGAAACAGACATCGAACACTGAAGCTTTCTTT. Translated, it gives CASSTKQTSNTEAFF.

The CDR3 coding sequence is TGTGCCAGCAGCGCCGGACTAGCGGGAGAAGGTGAGCAGTTCTTC. Amino acid sequence: CASSAGLAGEGEQFF. The chain is built from TRBV9 and TRBJ2-1; 13 bases line up with TRBD2. The germline V gene has CDR1 SGDLS and CDR2 YYNGEE. V was pared by 3 bases and J by 9 bases, with 6 bases of the junction left unmatched. The CDR3 runs 15 residues.

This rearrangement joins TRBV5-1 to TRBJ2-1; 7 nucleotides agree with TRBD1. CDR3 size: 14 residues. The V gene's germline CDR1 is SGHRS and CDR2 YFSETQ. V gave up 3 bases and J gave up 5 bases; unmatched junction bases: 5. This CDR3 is CASSSGTDNNEQFF. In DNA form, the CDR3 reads TGCGCCAGCAGCTCCGGGACAGATAACAATGAGCAGTTCTTC.

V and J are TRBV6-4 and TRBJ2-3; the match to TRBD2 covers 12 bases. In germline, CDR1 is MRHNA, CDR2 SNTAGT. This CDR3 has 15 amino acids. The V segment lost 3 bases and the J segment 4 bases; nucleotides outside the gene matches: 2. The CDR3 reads CASSDLAGGPDTQYF. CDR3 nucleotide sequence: TGTGCCAGCAGTGATCTAGCGGGGGGGCCAGATACGCAGTATTTT.

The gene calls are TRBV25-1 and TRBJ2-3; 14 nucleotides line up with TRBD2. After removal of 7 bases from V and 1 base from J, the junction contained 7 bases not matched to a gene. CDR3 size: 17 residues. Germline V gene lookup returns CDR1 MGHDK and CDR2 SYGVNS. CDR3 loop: CASTPGTSGGGTDTQYF. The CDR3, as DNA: TGTGCCAGCACCCCCGGGACTAGCGGGGGAGGCACAGATACGCAGTATTTT.

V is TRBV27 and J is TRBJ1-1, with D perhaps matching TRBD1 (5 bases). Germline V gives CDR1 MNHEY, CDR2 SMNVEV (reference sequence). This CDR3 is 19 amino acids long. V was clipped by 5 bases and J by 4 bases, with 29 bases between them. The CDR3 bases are TGTGCCAGCAGTCCCTTAGGGCCCCTGGGGGGATCCGGATTCACTGAAGCTTTCTTT. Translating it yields CASSPLGPLGGSGFTEAFF.

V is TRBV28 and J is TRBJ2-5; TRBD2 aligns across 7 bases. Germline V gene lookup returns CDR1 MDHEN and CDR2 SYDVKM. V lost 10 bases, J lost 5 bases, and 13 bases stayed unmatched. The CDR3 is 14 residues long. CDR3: CATLTGRAGETQYF. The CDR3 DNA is TGTGCCACCCTCACTGGGAGGGCCGGGGAGACCCAGTACTTC.

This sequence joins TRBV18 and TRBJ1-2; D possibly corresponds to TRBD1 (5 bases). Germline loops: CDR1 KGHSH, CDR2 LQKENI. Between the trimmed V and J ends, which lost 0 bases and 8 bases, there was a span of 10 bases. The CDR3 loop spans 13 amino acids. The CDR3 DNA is TGTGCCAGCTCACCACCGCAGGGAGGCGGCTACACCTTC. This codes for CASSPPQGGGYTF.

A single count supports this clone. The CDR3 is CASSQAGEGSVAFF. In DNA, the CDR3 is TGCGCCAGCAGCCAGGCCGGGGAGGGGTCAGTCGCTTTCTTT. This chain joins TRBV4-1 and TRBJ1-1; TRBD1 might be the D (5 bases). V was clipped by 3 bases and J by 11 bases, with 19 bases between them. The CDR3 totals 14 residues. Germline assignment: CDR1 MGHRA and CDR2 YSYEKL.